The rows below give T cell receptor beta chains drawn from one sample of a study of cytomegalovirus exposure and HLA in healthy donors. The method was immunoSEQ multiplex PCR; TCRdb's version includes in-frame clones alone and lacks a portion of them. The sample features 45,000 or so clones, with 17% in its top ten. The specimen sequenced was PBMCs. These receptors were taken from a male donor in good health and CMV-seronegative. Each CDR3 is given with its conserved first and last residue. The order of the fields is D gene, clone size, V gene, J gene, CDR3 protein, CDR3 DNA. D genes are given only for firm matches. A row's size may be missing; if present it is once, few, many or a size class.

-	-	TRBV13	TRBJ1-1	CASSLSGWAEAFF	TGTGCCAGCAGCTTAAGCGGGTGGGCTGAAGCTTTCTTT
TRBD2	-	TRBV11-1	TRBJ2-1	CASSSGLAGAFEQFF	TGTGCCAGCAGCTCGGGACTAGCCGGAGCGTTTGAGCAGTTCTTC
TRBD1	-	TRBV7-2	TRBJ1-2	CASSLPPAGGIYGYTF	TGTGCCAGCAGCTTACCCCCGGCAGGGGGGATCTATGGCTACACCTTC
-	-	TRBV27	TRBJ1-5	CASSFTQGGQPQHF	TGTGCCAGCAGTTTCACGCAGGGAGGTCAGCCCCAGCATTTT
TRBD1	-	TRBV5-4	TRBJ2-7	CASSLPGTGDSEQYF	TGTGCCAGCAGCCTTCCGGGGACAGGGGATTCCGAGCAGTACTTC
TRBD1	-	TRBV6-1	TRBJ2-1	CASSGRQGRVWNEQFF	TGTGCCAGCAGTGGGAGACAGGGAAGGGTGTGGAATGAGCAGTTCTTC
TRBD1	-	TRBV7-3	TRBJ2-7	CASSLIDRGKQHF	TGTGCCAGCAGCTTAATTGACAGGGGGAAGCAGCACTTC
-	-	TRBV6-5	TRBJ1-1	CASGGQINTEAFF	TGTGCCAGCGGGGGCCAGATAAACACTGAAGCTTTCTTT
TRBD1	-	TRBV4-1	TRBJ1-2	CASSQAGTGNFGYTF	TGCGCCAGCAGCCAAGCCGGGACAGGGAACTTTGGCTACACCTTC
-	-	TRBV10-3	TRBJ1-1	CASNSWNTEAFF	TGTGCCTCAAACAGTTGGAACACTGAAGCTTTCTTT
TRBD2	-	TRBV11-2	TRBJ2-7	CASKKFPGGPYEQYF	TGTGCCAGCAAGAAATTTCCGGGGGGGCCTTACGAGCAGTACTTC
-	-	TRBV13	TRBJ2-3	CASSAGDSDTDTQYF	TGTGCCAGCAGCGCCGGGGACTCTGACACAGATACGCAGTATTTT
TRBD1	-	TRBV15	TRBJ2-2	CATSPRARDRGTGELFF	TGTGCCACCAGCCCCCGGGCCCGGGACAGGGGAACCGGGGAGCTGTTTTTT
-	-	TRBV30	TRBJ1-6	CAWSVRRARAPLHF	TGTGCCTGGAGTGTACGCAGAGCTCGGGCACCCCTCCACTTT
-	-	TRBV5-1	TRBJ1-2	CASSLVPGNYGYTF	TGCGCCAGCAGCTTGGTTCCGGGAAACTATGGCTACACCTTC
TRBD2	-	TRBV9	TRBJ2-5	CASSVGSGYDLQETQYF	TGTGCCAGCAGCGTAGGTAGCGGGTACGATCTTCAAGAGACCCAGTACTTC
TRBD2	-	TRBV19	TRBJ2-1	CATSFSGGALSSYNEQFF	TGTGCCACCTCTTTTAGCGGGGGGGCCCTGAGCTCCTACAATGAGCAGTTCTTC
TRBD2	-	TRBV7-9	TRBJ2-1	CASSPLGLAGVPYNEQFF	TGTGCCAGCAGCCCACTGGGGCTAGCGGGGGTTCCCTACAATGAGCAGTTCTTC
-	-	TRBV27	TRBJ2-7	CASSRAGSSYEQYF	TGTGCCAGCAGTAGGGCGGGGAGCTCCTACGAGCAGTACTTC
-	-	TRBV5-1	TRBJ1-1	CASSSGYGGEGEAFF	TGCGCCAGCAGCTCCGGTTATGGGGGGGAAGGTGAAGCTTTCTTT
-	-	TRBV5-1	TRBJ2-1	CASSLELAGNEQFF	TGCGCCAGCAGCTTGGAACTAGCTGGGAATGAGCAGTTCTTC
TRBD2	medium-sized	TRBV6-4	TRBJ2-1	CASSDSSGGANEQFF	TGTGCCAGCAGTGACTCTAGCGGGGGGGCCAATGAGCAGTTCTTC
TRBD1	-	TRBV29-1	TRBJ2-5	CSLGQGAWISQETQYF	TGCAGCCTAGGGCAGGGGGCCTGGATCAGCCAAGAGACCCAGTACTTC
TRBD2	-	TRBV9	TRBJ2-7	CASSPGTSVHEQYF	TGTGCCAGCAGCCCCGGGACTAGCGTTCACGAGCAGTACTTC
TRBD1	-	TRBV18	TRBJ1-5	CASSPDRDQPQHF	TGTGCCAGCTCACCTGACAGGGATCAGCCCCAGCATTTT
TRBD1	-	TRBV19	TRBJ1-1	CASSFRRTGTEAFF	TGTGCCAGTAGTTTCCGTCGGACAGGAACTGAAGCTTTCTTT
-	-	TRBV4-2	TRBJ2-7	CASSQEAGGPYEQYF	TGTGCCAGCAGCCAAGAAGCCGGGGGACCCTACGAGCAGTACTTC
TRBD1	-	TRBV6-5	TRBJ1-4	CASSRGPLPNEKLFF	TGTGCCAGCAGTAGGGGGCCGCTTCCTAATGAAAAACTGTTTTTT
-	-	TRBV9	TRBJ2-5	CASSVGAEGGETQYF	TGTGCCAGCAGCGTAGGGGCGGAGGGAGGAGAGACCCAGTACTTC
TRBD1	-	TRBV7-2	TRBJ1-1	CASSLPRTGATEAFF	TGTGCCAGCAGCTTACCTAGGACAGGAGCAACTGAAGCTTTCTTT
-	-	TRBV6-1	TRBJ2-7	CASSTLRDYEQYF	TGTGCCAGCAGTACCCTGAGGGACTACGAGCAGTACTTC
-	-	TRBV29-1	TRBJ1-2	CSDANRSANYGYTF	TGCAGCGACGCTAACAGATCAGCTAACTATGGCTACACCTTC
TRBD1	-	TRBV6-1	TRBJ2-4	CASSEESVGQGPPVKGF	TGTGCCAGCAGTGAAGAAAGTGTAGGACAGGGGCCGCCCGTTAAGGGGTTC
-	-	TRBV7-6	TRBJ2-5	CASSIPGLEETQYF	TGTGCCAGCAGCATCCCGGGACTGGAAGAGACCCAGTACTTC
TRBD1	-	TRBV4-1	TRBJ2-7	CASSQSGTGRLEQYF	TGCGCCAGCAGCCAATCCGGGACAGGGCGTCTCGAGCAGTACTTC
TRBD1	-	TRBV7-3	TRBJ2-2	CASRADRGLTGELFF	TGTGCCAGCAGGGCTGACAGGGGCCTCACCGGGGAGCTGTTTTTT
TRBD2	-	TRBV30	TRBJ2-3	CAWSVLAADTQYF	TGTGCCTGGAGTGTACTAGCGGCAGATACGCAGTATTTT
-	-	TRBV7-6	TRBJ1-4	CASSPDTFATNEKLFF	TGTGCCAGCAGCCCCGACACGTTTGCAACTAATGAAAAACTGTTTTTT
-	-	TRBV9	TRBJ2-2	CASSVAWTVNTGELFF	TGTGCCAGCAGCGTAGCTTGGACAGTCAACACCGGGGAGCTGTTTTTT